This TCR beta chain was documented in a study of T cells in Graves' hyperthyroidism and ophthalmopathy. Researchers amplified the TCR beta CDR3 regions from RNA transcripts. The HTBI set primed first-round TCR CDR3 RT-PCR. MiXCR, run by TCRdb on the multiplex PCR reads, gives a single entry per CDR3 protein. This sample has some 530,000 distinct CDR3 sequences, with around a fifth found just once. Patients affected by ophthalmopathy presented a Clinical Activity Score of at least 3, a NOSPECS grade of at least 4, and disease duration below 3 months. Uncontrolled infection, other autoimmune disease, pregnancy and lactation each barred patients from inclusion. Clinical symptoms, serum thyroxine and TRAb, thyroid ultrasound and orbital computed tomography together formed the diagnostic basis. This clonotype was detected only a few times. The ends were cut back, 1 base at V and 5 bases at J, with 14 bases in the middle. The germline V gene has CDR1 LGHDT and CDR2 YNNKEL (reference sequence). The CDR3 consists of 15 residues.

The source is a woman aged 70-85 years with Graves' ophthalmopathy. This chain links TRBV3-1 with TRBJ1-2, with unresolved D. The source material was blood. Here the CDR3 DNA reads TGTGCCAGCAGCCAAGTCATGAGACACCAGTATGGCTACACCTTC. Translated, it gives CASSQVMRHQYGYTF.